These T cell receptor beta chains were read from a single sample in a study of PD-L1 blockade in urothelial cancer. Some clones are missing from TCRdb's copy, which holds only in-frame ones; the method was immunoSEQ multiplex PCR. The table shows roughly 49,000 clones, with about 90% occurring only once. Sequences were derived from PBMCs, sampled around atezolizumab (anti-PD-L1) treatment. These TCRs come from a man between 60 and 70 years old with urothelial cancer. Both conserved end residues are part of each CDR3. The D gene is left open where the match is weak. Clone size is stated in some rows and not others, as once, few, many or a class when expanded.

TGTGCCAGCAGCTTATTGGGGGGGAAAGAGACCCAGTACTTC | CASSLLGGKETQYF | - | TRBD2 | TRBJ2-5 | 14 | TRBV7-6
TGTGCCAGCAGTGAAACGGCCAGGGGGCTAATTAGGAACACTGAAGCTTTCTTT | CASSETARGLIRNTEAFF | - | TRBD1 | TRBJ1-1 | 18 | TRBV6-1
TGTGCCAGCAGCCGGGGGGGCACAACCTACAATGAGCAGTTCTTC | CASSRGGTTYNEQFF | - | TRBD2 | TRBJ2-1 | 15 | TRBV7-8
TGTGCCAGCAGCCCAGGGACAGACAATGAGCAGTTCTTC | CASSPGTDNEQFF | - | TRBD1 | TRBJ2-1 | 13 | TRBV5-4
TGTGCCAGTAGTATACCCCCATACACTGAAGCTTTCTTT | CASSIPPYTEAFF | - | - | TRBJ1-1 | 13 | TRBV19
TGTGCCAGTAGTATAGTCCTAGCGGGCGGAGTGAACACCGGGGAGCTGTTTTTT | CASSIVLAGGVNTGELFF | - | TRBD2 | TRBJ2-2 | 18 | TRBV19
TGTGCCAGCAGCCTACGTCTGGTTTACACTGAAGCTTTCTTT | CASSLRLVYTEAFF | - | - | TRBJ1-1 | 14 | TRBV9
TGTGCCAGCAGTGACGAGGACAGGCCGGTTGATCAGCCCCAGCATTTT | CASSDEDRPVDQPQHF | - | TRBD1 | TRBJ1-5 | 16 | TRBV6-4
TGTGCCAGCAATACAGGGGGCGCGGGCTACACCTTC | CASNTGGAGYTF | - | TRBD1 | TRBJ1-2 | 12 | TRBV2
TGTGCCAGCACCCCGGGGGGCAGCGAGGATGAGCAGTTCTTC | CASTPGGSEDEQFF | - | - | TRBJ2-1 | 14 | TRBV11-3
TGCAGCCACAGCACGGTCACTGAAGCTTTCTTT | CSHSTVTEAFF | - | - | TRBJ1-1 | 11 | TRBV20-1
TGTGCCAGTAGTATAGCCCCACAGGCGGGGGGACAAGAGACCCAGTACTTC | CASSIAPQAGGQETQYF | once | TRBD2 | TRBJ2-5 | 17 | TRBV19
TGCGCCAGCAGCTTTTGGAGCGGGGGGGCCCCTCGTTACAATGAGCAGTTCTTC | CASSFWSGGAPRYNEQFF | - | TRBD2 | TRBJ2-1 | 18 | TRBV5-1
TGTGCCAGTAGTATAGATCTATGGCGACAGGTGGGGACTGAAGCTTTCTTT | CASSIDLWRQVGTEAFF | - | - | TRBJ1-1 | 17 | TRBV19
TGTGCCTGGAGTAATATAGCGGGGGTCAATGAGCAGTTCTTC | CAWSNIAGVNEQFF | once | TRBD2 | TRBJ2-1 | 14 | TRBV30
TGTGCCAGCACCAGAGCCTTAGGACAGGGAGACTACGAGCAGTACTTC | CASTRALGQGDYEQYF | - | TRBD1 | TRBJ2-7 | 16 | TRBV2
TGTGCCAGCCGGACAGGGGGCTGTCAGCCCCAGCATTTT | CASRTGGCQPQHF | - | TRBD1 | TRBJ1-5 | 13 | TRBV9
TGCGCCAGCAGCCTCTCGGAGGGGGGGCGAGTCTTGGCGAACACTGAAGCTTTCTTT | CASSLSEGGRVLANTEAFF | - | - | TRBJ1-1 | 19 | TRBV5-1
TGTGCCAGTAGTCAGACTAGCGGGGTCAGCACAGATACGCAGTATTTT | CASSQTSGVSTDTQYF | - | TRBD2 | TRBJ2-3 | 16 | TRBV19
TGTGCCACCAGCAGAGTAACCGGACATGGGGTAACGAACACTGAAGCTTTCTTT | CATSRVTGHGVTNTEAFF | - | - | TRBJ1-1 | 18 | TRBV15
TGTGCCAGCAGCTTAGGACAGGGGGCCTACGAGCAGTACTTC | CASSLGQGAYEQYF | - | TRBD1 | TRBJ2-7 | 14 | TRBV11-2
TGTGCCAGCAGTGCCTCCGGGACAGGGGTTCAGCCCCAGCATTTT | CASSASGTGVQPQHF | - | TRBD1 | TRBJ1-5 | 15 | TRBV6-1
TGTGCCAGCAGCTCCGCAGGGGTTAGGAATCAGCCCCAGCATTTT | CASSSAGVRNQPQHF | - | - | TRBJ1-5 | 15 | TRBV9
TGTGCCACCAGCAGAGGAGGGGGCTTATACAATGAGCAGTTCTTC | CATSRGGGLYNEQFF | - | TRBD1 | TRBJ2-1 | 15 | TRBV15
TGCGCCAGCAGCCAAGACGAAACATGGAACACTGAAGCTTTCTTT | CASSQDETWNTEAFF | - | - | TRBJ1-1 | 15 | TRBV4-1
TGTGCCAGCAGCGTAGAGGGGATGGGCGGGGCGGGAGAGACCCAGTACTTC | CASSVEGMGGAGETQYF | - | - | TRBJ2-5 | 17 | TRBV9
TGTGCCAGTAGCCGGGGCAGGGGGGACACCGGGGAGCTGTTTTTT | CASSRGRGDTGELFF | - | - | TRBJ2-2 | 15 | TRBV19
TGTGCCAGCACGGGGGAGTATAGCAATCAGCCCCAGCATTTT | CASTGEYSNQPQHF | - | - | TRBJ1-5 | 14 | TRBV25-1
TGCGCCAGCAGCTCGGGACTAGCGGTAACCGGGGAGCTGTTTTTT | CASSSGLAVTGELFF | - | TRBD2 | TRBJ2-2 | 15 | TRBV5-1
TGTGCCAGTAAGCGCACTAGCAGATGCCAAGAGACCCAGTACTTC | CASKRTSRCQETQYF | - | - | TRBJ2-5 | 15 | TRBV19
TGTGCCAGCGAGGCACGGGAGAACACTGAAGCTTTCTTT | CASEARENTEAFF | once | - | TRBJ1-1 | 13 | TRBV19
TGTGCCAGCAGCTTAGTTCCAGAGAACACCGGGGAGCTGTTTTTT | CASSLVPENTGELFF | - | - | TRBJ2-2 | 15 | TRBV7-2
TGTGCCAGCAGTCAAGGGGGCGCACAGGAGACCCAGTACTTC | CASSQGGAQETQYF | - | TRBD1 | TRBJ2-5 | 14 | TRBV6-5
TGTGCCAGCAGTGCGGGGTCGCGCAATCAGCCCCAGCATTTT | CASSAGSRNQPQHF | - | - | TRBJ1-5 | 14 | TRBV2
TGCGCCAGCAGCCAAGAAAGACAGGGGAGAGAAGCTTTCTTT | CASSQERQGREAFF | - | TRBD1 | TRBJ1-1 | 14 | TRBV4-1
TGTGCCAGCAGTTACTCCGCAGGGACAGCGTTTTCTAGCTCCTACGAGCAGTACTTC | CASSYSAGTAFSSSYEQYF | - | TRBD1 | TRBJ2-7 | 19 | TRBV28
TGTGCCAGCAGCGTAGCCGGAGAGAACACTGAAGCTTTCTTT | CASSVAGENTEAFF | - | - | TRBJ1-1 | 14 | TRBV9
TGTGCCAGCAGTGACGGACAGGGGTTCAACGAGCAGTACTTC | CASSDGQGFNEQYF | - | TRBD1 | TRBJ2-7 | 14 | TRBV2
TGTGCCAGCAGTTACACGGACAGTCTTAACTATGGCTACACCTTC | CASSYTDSLNYGYTF | - | - | TRBJ1-2 | 15 | TRBV6-6
TGTGCCAGCACCTCCGGGACTCGGCGGGGGGATACGCAGTATTTT | CASTSGTRRGDTQYF | - | TRBD2 | TRBJ2-3 | 15 | TRBV11-2
TGTGCCAGCAGCGTAGGGGGACAGGGAGGAGAGACCCAGTACTTC | CASSVGGQGGETQYF | - | TRBD1 | TRBJ2-5 | 15 | TRBV9
TGCGCCAGCAGCCAAACTGCCAGTCGGGGATACACTGAAGCTTTCTTT | CASSQTASRGYTEAFF | - | - | TRBJ1-1 | 16 | TRBV5-1
TGTGCCTGGAGTACGGACAGGTCCTTTCTTTTAAATTTT | CAWSTDRSFLLNF | - | TRBD1 | TRBJ1-3 | 13 | TRBV30
TGTGCCAGCAGTTCTCCCGGTTCCAGGGGGGGCTACACCTTC | CASSSPGSRGGYTF | - | TRBD1 | TRBJ1-2 | 14 | TRBV28
TGTGCCACCCGGGGGAGCTCAAATTTGAAGACCCAGTACTTC | CATRGSSNLKTQYF | - | - | TRBJ2-5 | 14 | TRBV27
TGTGCCAGCAGTGAATCCCGGGATTTAACCCTTTACGCCTACGAGCAGTACTTC | CASSESRDLTLYAYEQYF | - | - | TRBJ2-7 | 18 | TRBV6-1